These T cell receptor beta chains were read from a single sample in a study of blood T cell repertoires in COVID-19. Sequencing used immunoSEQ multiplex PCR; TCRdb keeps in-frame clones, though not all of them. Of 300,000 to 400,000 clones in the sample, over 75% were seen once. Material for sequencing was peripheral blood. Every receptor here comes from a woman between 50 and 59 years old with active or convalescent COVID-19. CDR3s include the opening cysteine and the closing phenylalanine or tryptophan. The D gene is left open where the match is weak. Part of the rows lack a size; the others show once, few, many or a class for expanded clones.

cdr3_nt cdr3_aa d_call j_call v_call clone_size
TGTGCCAGCAGCCTGTTCGTCAGCGGGGGGGAGACCCAGTACTTC CASSLFVSGGETQYF TRBD2 TRBJ2-5 TRBV4-2 -
TGTGCCAGCAGTGAATATGGGGTACGTCGGACAGGGGAAGAGACCCAGTACTTC CASSEYGVRRTGEETQYF TRBD1 TRBJ2-5 TRBV25-1 -
TGTGCCAGCAGCTTGTGGTCGTTCCTAGCGGGAGGAACCGGGGAGCTGTTTTTT CASSLWSFLAGGTGELFF TRBD2 TRBJ2-2 TRBV5-4 -
TGTGCCAGCAGTTTATCTTGGACAGGGACTGAAGCTTTCTTT CASSLSWTGTEAFF TRBD1 TRBJ1-1 TRBV6-5 -
TGTGCCAGCAGCTTGGTGGGCAGGCCCGGAAACACCATATATTTT CASSLVGRPGNTIYF - TRBJ1-3 TRBV5-8 once
TGTGCCAGCAGCTCTGACTGGAGCTCCTACAATGAGCAGTTCTTC CASSSDWSSYNEQFF - TRBJ2-1 TRBV5-5 -
TGTGCCAGCAGCTTAGAGGACGGAAACAGGGCCAAAAACATTCAGTACTTC CASSLEDGNRAKNIQYF - TRBJ2-4 TRBV7-9 -
TGTGCCAGCAGTTACTCGATATCTGGAGGGAATGAAAAACTGTTTTTT CASSYSISGGNEKLFF - TRBJ1-4 TRBV6-5 -
TGTGCCAGCAGCTTTAGCGGAGGGGCATACAATGAGCAGTTCTTC CASSFSGGAYNEQFF - TRBJ2-1 TRBV9 -
TGTGCCAGCAGCTTGACTAGCGGGAGTACCGGGGAGCTGTTTTTT CASSLTSGSTGELFF TRBD2 TRBJ2-2 TRBV7-2 -
TGTGCCAGCAGCCCCCCGGGACAGTTGCTCTACGAGCAGTACTTC CASSPPGQLLYEQYF TRBD1 TRBJ2-7 TRBV7-8 few
TGTGCCAGTAGTCACGGGACAGTTAGCAATCAGCCCCAGCATTTT CASSHGTVSNQPQHF TRBD1 TRBJ1-5 TRBV19 -
TGTGCCAGCAGCCAGGGGGGTTCTGGGGCCAACGTCCTGACTTTC CASSQGGSGANVLTF - TRBJ2-6 TRBV3-1/TRBV3-2 -
TGTGCCATCATGGGGGACAGGGAGGGCTACACCTTC CAIMGDREGYTF TRBD1 TRBJ1-2 TRBV10-3 -
TGTGCCAGCAGCCAGAGCGGGGGGGCATCAGACACGCAGTATTTT CASSQSGGASDTQYF TRBD2 TRBJ2-3 TRBV3-1/TRBV3-2 -
TGTGCCACCAGTGATTTTGAAGGGGGCAACTATGGCTACACCTTC CATSDFEGGNYGYTF TRBD1 TRBJ1-2 TRBV24-1 -
TGTGCCTGGAGTGTATCACCCGGAGGCTATGGCTACACCTTC CAWSVSPGGYGYTF - TRBJ1-2 TRBV30 once
TGCGCCAGCAGCCAAGATCAAGGACAGGGAGGGAGTAATGGCTACACCTTC CASSQDQGQGGSNGYTF TRBD1 TRBJ1-2 TRBV4-1 -
TGTGCCTGGAGCAAAAAACCGGGACAGGGTGATGGCTATGGCTACACCTTC CAWSKKPGQGDGYGYTF TRBD1 TRBJ1-2 TRBV30 -
TGTGCCAGCAGTGAAGTTTTCCTCCAGGCACGGTACGAGCAGTACTTC CASSEVFLQARYEQYF - TRBJ2-7 TRBV6-1 -
TGTGCCAGCAGTTACTCTGACAGTAGCAATCAGCCCCAGCATTTT CASSYSDSSNQPQHF - TRBJ1-5 TRBV6-5 -
TGTGCCAGCTCACCGCAGACAGGGACATCGTTGAACACCGGGGAGCTGTTTTTT CASSPQTGTSLNTGELFF TRBD1 TRBJ2-2 TRBV18 -